These 21 T cell receptor beta chains were sequenced from one sample in a study of OX40 agonist ivuxolimab in advanced cancers. Only in-frame clones appear in the TCRdb table, and some are missing; sequencing was by immunoSEQ multiplex PCR. The data show under 85,000 clones, more than 90% seen once. This material consisted of CD4+ or CD8+ T cells sorted from blood, taken in a trial of the OX40 agonist ivuxolimab. Receptors were obtained from an adult with an advanced solid tumor such as melanoma, head and neck, liver or kidney cancer.

This clone was recorded only once. The chain's CDR3 is CASSHRDKQETQYF. CDR3 DNA: TGTGCCAGCAGCCACCGGGACAAACAAGAGACCCAGTACTTC. V usage is TRBV5-4 and J usage is TRBJ2-5; possible D gene TRBD1, 6 bases. Germline CDR1 and CDR2: SGHNT and YYREEE (reference sequence). The germline V and J ends were trimmed by 4 bases and 2 bases, with 12 bases remaining between them. The CDR3 sequence is 14 residues long. Supplemented by reference TRBV5-4 and TRBJ2-5, the full variable domain reads ETGVTQSPTHLIKTRGQQVTLRCSSQSGHNTVSWYQQALGQGPQFIFQYYREEENGRGNFPPRFSGLQFPNYSSELNVNALELDDSALYLCASSHRDKQETQYFGPGTRLLVL.

V is TRBV18 and J is TRBJ2-1, with D unclear. V was trimmed by 3 bases and J by 9 bases, leaving 12 bases between them. Per germline, CDR1 KGHSH and CDR2 LQKENI. CDR3 length: 13 amino acids. This CDR3 reads CASSPQRRTEQFF. CDR3 nucleotide sequence: TGTGCCAGCTCACCCCAAAGAAGGACTGAGCAGTTCTTC.

This chain links TRBV5-4 with TRBJ1-4, with D uncertain. Germline assignment: CDR1 SGHNT and CDR2 YYREEE (reference sequence). The CDR3 has 14 residues. V lost 4 bases, J lost 3 bases, and 10 bases lay in between. The CDR3 region is CASSLNGANEKLFF. CDR3 DNA sequence: TGTGCCAGCAGCCTTAACGGGGCTAATGAAAAACTGTTTTTT.

This clone was detected a few times. The chain uses TRBV2 and TRBJ2-3; a weak D match, TRBD2 (6 bases). The germline V gene has CDR1 SNHLY and CDR2 FYNNEI. V lost 3 bases and J lost 7, with 14 bases in between. This CDR3 has 14 amino acids. DNA of the CDR3: TGTGCCAGCAGTGACCAGGGAGGCAGGTATACGCAGTATTTT. It is translated as CASSDQGGRYTQYF.

The J gene is TRBJ1-2, the V gene TRBV5-1, with D hard to call. Trimming stripped 4 bases from V and 2 bases from J, with 12 bases between. The CDR3 loop spans 14 amino acids. Germline assignment: CDR1 SGHRS and CDR2 YFSETQ. CDR3 bases: TGCGCCAGCAGCCCACTGGGTCAGAACTATGGCTACACCTTC. Its translation: CASSPLGQNYGYTF.

CDR3 nucleotides: TGTGCCAGCATGACAGGGGGCCGTCCGGCCGAGCAGTACTTC. Its translation is CASMTGGRPAEQYF. The genes are TRBV6-5 and TRBJ2-7; 10 bases align to TRBD1. The CDR3 spans 14 residues. Germline CDR1 is MNHEY and CDR2 is SVGAGI. J was trimmed by 6 bases and V by 7 bases; bases with no gene match: 9.

The rearrangement links TRBV4-1 to TRBJ2-3; 8 bases are a match to TRBD2. V shed 0 bases and J 4 bases; nucleotides not matched to a gene: 12. Germline V CDR1 and CDR2: MGHRA, YSYEKL. This CDR3 is built from 18 residues. The CDR3 DNA is TGCGCCAGCAGCCAAGATCGTGGTAGCGGGATTGGAGCAGATACGCAGTATTTT. It is translated as CASSQDRGSGIGADTQYF.

The rearrangement links TRBV4-2 to TRBJ2-2; D remains ambiguous. Germline V gives CDR1 LGHNA, CDR2 YNFKEQ. The CDR3 sequence is 13 residues long. V was clipped by 1 base and J by 5 bases, with 5 bases between them. CDR3 sequence (DNA): TGTGCCAGCAGCCAAGCTAGAACCGGGGAGCTGTTTTTT. This codes for CASSQARTGELFF.

The rearrangement joins TRBV7-2 to TRBJ2-7, with TRBD2 matching 11 bases. CDR1 is SGHTA, CDR2 FQGNSA, per germline. V shed 2 bases, J shed 3 bases, and the junction held 6 bases outside the gene matches. The CDR3 contains 16 residues. The CDR3 reads CASSLMGLAADYEQYF. CDR3 sequence (DNA): TGTGCCAGCAGCTTAATGGGACTAGCGGCGGACTACGAGCAGTACTTC. The whole variable domain, filled in from reference TRBV7-2 and TRBJ2-7, reads GAGVSQSPSNKVTEKGKDVELRCDPISGHTALYWYRQSLGQGLEFLIYFQGNSAPDKSGLPSDRFSAERTGGSVSTLTIQRTQQEDSAVYLCASSLMGLAADYEQYFGPGTRLTVT.

This chain joins TRBV4-2 and TRBJ2-3; D gene uncertain. Trimming stripped 0 bases from V and 0 bases from J, with 7 bases between. Germline CDR1 reads LGHNA; CDR2 reads YNFKEQ. The CDR3 has 15 residues. CDR3 residues: CASSQDETSTDTQYF. The CDR3 bases are TGTGCCAGCAGCCAAGACGAGACTAGCACAGATACGCAGTATTTT.

J is TRBJ2-7 and V is TRBV7-2, with 9 bases aligning to TRBD2. Germline values: CDR1 SGHTA, CDR2 FQGNSA. Germline trimming cut 5 bases from V and 3 bases from J; bases unmatched to any gene: 5. This CDR3 is built from 14 residues. CDR3 nucleotide sequence: TGTGCCAGCAGCACGGGACTAGCAGACTACGAGCAGTACTTC. Protein sequence: CASSTGLADYEQYF. The full variable domain, in which reference TRBV7-2 and TRBJ2-7 provide the parts outside the CDR3, is GAGVSQSPSNKVTEKGKDVELRCDPISGHTALYWYRQSLGQGLEFLIYFQGNSAPDKSGLPSDRFSAERTGGSVSTLTIQRTQQEDSAVYLCASSTGLADYEQYFGPGTRLTVT.

The chain is built from TRBV19 and TRBJ2-3; D gene ambiguous. This CDR3 has 14 amino acids. Germline CDR1 reads LNHDA; CDR2 reads SQIVND (reference sequence). V gave up 7 bases and J gave up 1 base, with 12 bases separating them. CDR3 nucleotide sequence: TGTGCCAGTACCCCCGCTCCTGGCACAGATACGCAGTATTTT. It codes for CASTPAPGTDTQYF.

The chain carries TRBV9 and TRBJ2-6; D remains unclear. The CDR3 has 16 amino acids. CDR1 and CDR2 (germline): SGDLS, YYNGEE. Trimming stripped 8 bases from V and 0 bases from J, with 15 bases between. DNA of the CDR3: TGTGCCAGTTCCAGGTTGGGAAACTCTGGGGCCAACGTCCTGACTTTC. It yields the protein CASSRLGNSGANVLTF.

V gene TRBV5-5 combines with J gene TRBJ2-3, with 8 nucleotides matching TRBD2. With V trimmed by 4 bases and J by 4 bases, 8 bases remained unmatched. CDR1 and CDR2 from the germline V gene are SGHKS and YYEKEE (reference sequence). The CDR3 spans 15 residues. The CDR3 reads CASSVFSGSSDTQYF. The DNA for the CDR3 is TGTGCCAGCAGCGTCTTCAGCGGGAGCTCAGATACGCAGTATTTT. The complete variable domain, with remaining parts taken from reference TRBV5-5 and TRBJ2-3, reads DAGVTQSPTHLIKTRGQQVTLRCSPISGHKSVSWYQQVLGQGPQFIFQYYEKEERGRGNFPDRFSARQFPNYSSELNVNALLLGDSALYLCASSVFSGSSDTQYFGPGTRLTVL.

The chain is built from TRBV28 and TRBJ2-1; 8 positions agree with TRBD2. Germline CDR1 and CDR2: MDHEN and SYDVKM. The CDR3 loop spans 17 amino acids. The ends lost 7 bases at V and 1 base at J; junction bases unmatched: 12. The CDR3 bases are TGTGCCAGCAAGCAACCCCCGGGACTAGTGTCCTACAATGAGCAGTTCTTC. This encodes CASKQPPGLVSYNEQFF.

V gene TRBV29-1 combines with J gene TRBJ2-3; no definite D call. Per the germline V gene, CDR1 is SQVTM and CDR2 is ANQGSEA. This CDR3 comprises 12 residues. The V and J ends lost 3 bases and 2 bases respectively, with 6 bases between them. The CDR3 region is CSVDPSTDTQYF. The DNA for the CDR3 is TGCAGCGTTGATCCGTCCACAGATACGCAGTATTTT.

V gene TRBV5-6 combines with J gene TRBJ1-5; a possible D gene is TRBD1 (5 bases). This CDR3 spans 13 amino acids. Trimming cost V 4 bases and J 8 bases, with 13 bases left between them. Germline V gene data show CDR1 as SGHDT and CDR2 as YYEEEE. CDR3 nucleotide sequence: TGTGCCAGCAGCCTGGGGGATGTGGAGCCCCAGCATTTT. Protein: CASSLGDVEPQHF.

The chain has TRBV19 and TRBJ1-5, with D uncertain. Germline-derived CDR1 and CDR2 are LNHDA and SQIVND (reference sequence). The CDR3 extends over 14 amino acids. V shed 1 base and J shed 6 bases, with 10 bases lying between them. Here the CDR3 DNA reads TGTGCCAGTAGTATAGTAGGGTACGGTCAGCCCCAGCATTTT. Its protein is CASSIVGYGQPQHF.

The DNA of the CDR3 is TGTGCCAGCTCACTGTCGGACCTCAACCCTAACTATGGCTACACCTTC. This codes for CASSLSDLNPNYGYTF. J is TRBJ1-2 and V is TRBV18, with unresolved D. Germline V gene sequence: CDR1 KGHSH, CDR2 LQKENI. The CDR3 has 16 residues. V was clipped by 4 bases and J by 0 bases, with 15 bases between them.

The genes are TRBV7-6 and TRBJ2-7, with D unresolved. V was clipped by 0 bases and J by 7 bases, with 4 bases between them. Germline V CDR1 and CDR2: SGHVS, FNYEAQ. The length of the CDR3 is 11 residues. CDR3 nucleotides: TGTGCCAGCAGCTTAGCGCGTGAGCAGTACTTC. This encodes CASSLAREQYF.

The chain links TRBV5-1 to TRBJ1-1; tentative D call: TRBD1 (6 bases). This CDR3 spans 18 amino acids. Germline loops: CDR1 SGHRS, CDR2 YFSETQ. Trimming pared 0 bases from V and 0 bases from J, leaving 18 bases between. The DNA of the CDR3 is TGCGCCAGCAGCTTGGGGGGCCGCGTTGGACAGCTGAACACTGAAGCTTTCTTT. This encodes CASSLGGRVGQLNTEAFF.